This paragraph reports one TCR beta chain. The antigen remains undetermined. This specimen belongs to a study of regulatory T cells in long-lasting Graves disease. In building TCR beta libraries, iRepertoire HTBI primers were used together with Arm-PCR of CDR3 regions. TCRdb re-analysed the multiplex PCR reads in MiXCR, keeping a single row per CDR3 protein. The table has around 400,000 distinct CDR3 sequences, roughly 20% seen once; the top ten hold approximately 30%. Germline V gene sequence: CDR1 MDHEN, CDR2 SYDVKM. CDR3 length equals 16 residues. V lost 6 bases and J 0 bases, leaving 18 bases between the germline ends. Study conclusions and caveats: New patients shared approximately 1,000 public clonotypes, and persistent patients shared more, with 2,741. Favored usage of TRBV28, TRBJ1-2 and TRBJ2-5 was recorded in persistent disease. Accuracy could have been hurt by small sample size. Lower TCR diversity characterized persistent Graves' patients relative to newly diagnosed patients.

Time point: persistent/refractory GD, antithyroid drugs over 5 years with positive TRAb. RNA isolated from PBMCs was used to make the TCR library. This TCR came from a woman between 35 and 50 years old with Graves disease. This chain uses TRBV28 with TRBJ2-7; D might be TRBD1 (6 bases). The source material was peripheral blood mononuclear cells (PBMCs), sampled when the disease was refractory, from a patient treated with antithyroid drugs. CDR3 region: CASSSRGGGSSYEQYF. The CDR3 coding sequence is TGTGCCAGCAGCTCCCGTGGGGGCGGTAGCTCCTACGAGCAGTACTTC. Supplemented by reference TRBV28 and TRBJ2-7, the full variable domain reads DVKVTQSSRYLVKRTGEKVFLECVQDMDHENMFWYRQDPGLGLRLIYFSYDVKMKEKGDIPEGYSVSREKKERFSLILESASTNQTSMYLCASSSRGGGSSYEQYFGPGTRLTVT.